This TCR beta chain was captured by sequencing in a study of radiotherapy plus CTLA-4 blockade in lung cancer. A remark on this clone: The target antigen is unknown.

Data came from immunoSEQ multiplex PCR; TCRdb stores just in-frame clones and leaves some out. The sample holds approximately 48,000 clones, approximately 84% seen once. Overall study findings and caveats: Radiotherapy was combined with ipilimumab, and tumor-derived TCR clones then expanded in blood.

V lost 4 bases, J lost 5 bases, and 10 bases lay in between. CDR1 is SNHLY and CDR2 is FYNNEI in the germline V gene. This CDR3 region has 13 residues. The starting material was peripheral blood, obtained from a patient treated with radiotherapy plus ipilimumab. This TCR was sampled from a human donor with non-small cell lung cancer whose response to radiotherapy plus ipilimumab could not be evaluated. V gene TRBV2 combines with J gene TRBJ2-3; weak D call: TRBD2 (5 bases). The CDR3 DNA is TGTGCCAGCAGTGGTCGGGCGGGAGATACGCAGTATTTT. It yields the protein CASSGRAGDTQYF.